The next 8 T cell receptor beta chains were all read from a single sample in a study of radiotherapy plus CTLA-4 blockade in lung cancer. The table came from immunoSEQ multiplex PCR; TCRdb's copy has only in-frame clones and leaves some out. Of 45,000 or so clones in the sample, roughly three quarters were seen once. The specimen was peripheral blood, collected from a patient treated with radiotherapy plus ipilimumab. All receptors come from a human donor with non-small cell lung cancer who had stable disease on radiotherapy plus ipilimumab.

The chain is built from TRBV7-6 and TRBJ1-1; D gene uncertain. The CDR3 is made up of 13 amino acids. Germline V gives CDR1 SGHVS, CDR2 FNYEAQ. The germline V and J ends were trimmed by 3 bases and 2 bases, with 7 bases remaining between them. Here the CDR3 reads CASSFSRNTEAFF. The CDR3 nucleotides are TGTGCCAGCAGCTTCTCAAGAAACACTGAAGCTTTCTTT.

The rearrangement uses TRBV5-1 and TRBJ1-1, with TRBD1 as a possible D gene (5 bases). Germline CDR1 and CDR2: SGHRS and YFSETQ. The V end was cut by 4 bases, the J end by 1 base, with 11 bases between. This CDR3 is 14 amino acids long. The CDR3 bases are TGCGCCAGCAGCCCCGGGACGAGGAACACTGAAGCTTTCTTT. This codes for CASSPGTRNTEAFF.

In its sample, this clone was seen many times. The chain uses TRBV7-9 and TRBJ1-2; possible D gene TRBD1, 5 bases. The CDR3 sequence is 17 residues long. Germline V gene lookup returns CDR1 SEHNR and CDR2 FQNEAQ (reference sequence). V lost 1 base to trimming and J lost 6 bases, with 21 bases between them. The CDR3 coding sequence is TGTGCCAGCAGCTTAGAGTTATGGGGGGAGGGCCTGAATGGCTACACCTTC. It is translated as CASSLELWGEGLNGYTF.

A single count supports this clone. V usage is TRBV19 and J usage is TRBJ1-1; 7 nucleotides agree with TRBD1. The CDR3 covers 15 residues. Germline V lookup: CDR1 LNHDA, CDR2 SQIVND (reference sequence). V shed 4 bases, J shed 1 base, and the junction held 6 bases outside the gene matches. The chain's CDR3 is CASSRLGQKNTEAFF. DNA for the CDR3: TGTGCCAGTAGTAGGTTGGGACAGAAGAACACTGAAGCTTTCTTT. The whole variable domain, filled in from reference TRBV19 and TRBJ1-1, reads DGGITQSPKYLFRKEGQNVTLSCEQNLNHDAMYWYRQDPGQGLRLIYYSQIVNDFQKGDIAEGYSVSREKKESFPLTVTSAQKNPTAFYLCASSRLGQKNTEAFFGQGTRLTVV.

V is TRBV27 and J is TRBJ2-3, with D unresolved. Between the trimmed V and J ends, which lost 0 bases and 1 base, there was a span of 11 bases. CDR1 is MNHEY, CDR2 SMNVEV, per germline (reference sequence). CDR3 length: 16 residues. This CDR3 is CASSLSNPGRTDTQYF. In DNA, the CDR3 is TGTGCCAGCAGTTTATCGAACCCTGGCCGCACAGATACGCAGTATTTT.

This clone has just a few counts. DNA for the CDR3: TGTGCCAGCAGCCCTAGAGGGACAACCCGGGAGACCCAGTACTTC. This gives the protein CASSPRGTTRETQYF. This rearrangement joins TRBV9 to TRBJ2-5; a weak D match, TRBD1 (6 bases). Germline values: CDR1 SGDLS, CDR2 YYNGEE. This CDR3 region has 15 residues. V lost 4 bases and J lost 5, with 18 bases in between.

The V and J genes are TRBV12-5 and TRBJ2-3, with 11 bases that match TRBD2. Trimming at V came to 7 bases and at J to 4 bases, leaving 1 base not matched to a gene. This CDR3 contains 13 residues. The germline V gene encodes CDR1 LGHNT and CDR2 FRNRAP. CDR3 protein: CASASGGSDTQYF. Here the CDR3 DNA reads TGTGCTAGTGCTAGCGGGGGGTCAGATACGCAGTATTTT.

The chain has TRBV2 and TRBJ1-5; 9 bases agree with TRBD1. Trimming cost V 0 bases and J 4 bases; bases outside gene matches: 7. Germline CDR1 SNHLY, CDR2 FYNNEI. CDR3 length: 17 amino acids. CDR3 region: CASSEALGTGLNQPQHF. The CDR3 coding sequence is TGTGCCAGCAGTGAAGCGCTCGGGACAGGGTTAAATCAGCCCCAGCATTTT.